This paragraph covers one TCR beta chain sequence. Its target antigen remains unknown. Base qualities are not recorded, but no much larger clone differs from it by a single base. The data are from a study of blood T cell repertoires in COVID-19 (TCRdb year 2020). The study in broad terms: Collaborator samples came from the United States, Italy and Spain and covered acute and convalescent phases of COVID-19. Subjects who had been exposed to COVID-19, were actively infected with it, or had recovered from it provided the deeply sampled blood TCRbeta repertoires that made up the dataset. The sample metadata nearly always contained a de-identified subject ID, COVID-19 status, age in years and sex. A freely available public database, intended as a resource for researchers studying the immune response to SARS-CoV-2, is where the repertoires were released. Samples were obtained from the ongoing ImmuneRACE study (first 160 participants) and from over a thousand subjects provided by 6 global collaborators. Where available, HLA class I and class II types were obtained from metadata supplied by the sample provider rather than from assay-based typing. The material from the prospective study consisted of cDNA or gDNA derived from T cells, B-cell-depleted T cells, or PBMCs.

Reading the germline V gene gives CDR1 MGHDK and CDR2 SYGVNS. Clipping removes 6 bases from V and 2 bases from J, with 12 as the unmatched junction base count. The CDR3 goes from the cysteine to the phenylalanine over 16 residues. The retained sequence is limited to the CDR3, 48 bases, with the frame set at the first base. TCRbeta CDR3 regions were amplified from genomic DNA by means of the immunoSEQ Assay, a bias-controlled multiplex PCR. For the original study's pipeline: Within the assay, amplification of reference gene primers was used to estimate how many nucleated cells each sample contained. To quantify the absolute abundance of each unique TCRbeta CDR3 rearrangement, sequence reads were collapsed and filtered. For each sample, productive Simpson clonality was calculated as the square root of Simpson's diversity index over productive rearrangements. TCRdb retrieved this table from immuneACCESS and kept in-frame rearrangements only. Not all clones are present; in checked studies, unresolved V genes account for under half, and no reason is known for the remainder. For V, J and clone size, that table is used; D and trimming come from the DNA. The sample table contains 220,000 or so clones; only one count was recorded for around 91% of them. The top ten clonotypes cover 3% to 3.5% of the sample.

Findings and caveats that apply to the study as a whole: Clinical and demographic metadata were provided uncurated, with the amount varying by source and participant.

In the prospective study, participants were roughly 18 to 95 years old, resided in about 25 geographic areas of the United States, and were enrolled through a virtual design. In the prospective study, participants were assigned to cohorts based on the clinical history participants reported in a screening survey and a study questionnaire. Mobile phlebotomists in the prospective study collected whole blood, serum and a nasopharyngeal or oropharyngeal swab from every participant. Additional blood draws and questionnaires over an approximately two-month period could optionally be provided by prospective study participants. Before DNA extraction, prospective study blood samples were shipped either frozen or at room temperature.

The chain is assembled from TRBV25-1 and TRBJ2-7, with 8 bases in between that match TRBD2. This clonotype originated in a woman between 18 and 29 years old in a cohort exposed to, infected with or recovered from COVID-19 (not recorded which). The specimen was PBMCs or T cells enriched from blood (not recorded which). DNA sequence: TGTGCCAGCAGCCCCCTGAGGACTAGCAGGCCCTACGAGCAGTACTTC. Translated, this gives CASSPLRTSRPYEQYF.